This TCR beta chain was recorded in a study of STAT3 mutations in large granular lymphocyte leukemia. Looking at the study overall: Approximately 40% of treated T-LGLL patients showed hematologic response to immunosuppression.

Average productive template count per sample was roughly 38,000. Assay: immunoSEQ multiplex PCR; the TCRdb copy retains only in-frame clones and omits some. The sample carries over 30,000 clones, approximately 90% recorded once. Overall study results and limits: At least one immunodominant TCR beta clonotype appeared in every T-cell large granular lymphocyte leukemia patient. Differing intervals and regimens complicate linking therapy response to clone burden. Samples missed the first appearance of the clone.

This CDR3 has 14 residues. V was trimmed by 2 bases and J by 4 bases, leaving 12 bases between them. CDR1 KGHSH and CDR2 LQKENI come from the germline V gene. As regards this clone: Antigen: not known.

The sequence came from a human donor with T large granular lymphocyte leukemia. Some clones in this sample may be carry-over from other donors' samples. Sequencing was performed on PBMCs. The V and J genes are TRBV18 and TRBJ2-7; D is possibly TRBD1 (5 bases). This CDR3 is CASSPGAKNYEQYV. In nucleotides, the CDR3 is TGTGCCAGCTCACCAGGGGCAAAAAATTACGAGCAGTACGTC.